This entry concerns a single TCR beta chain. Samples underwent the assay at deep level. The data were produced by immunoSEQ multiplex PCR, yet TCRdb's version contains in-frame clones alone and is incomplete. The repertoire holds some 630,000 clones, with roughly 95% as singletons. The data are from a study of shared clonotypes between healthy human individuals. Germline loops: CDR1 ENHRY, CDR2 SYGVKD. This CDR3 is 16 amino acids long. Trimming took 7 bases from V and 6 from J; bases not matched to a gene: 16. In the naive CD8 group, cells lacked CD45RO and were positively selected for CCR7, so terminally differentiated effector memory CD45RA+ cells were left out.

This TCR derives from a woman in her thirties in good health. The rearrangement links TRBV10-3 to TRBJ1-1, with 8 nucleotides matching TRBD1. The specimen was naive CD8+ T cells sorted from blood. CDR3 nucleotide sequence: TGTGCCATCAAGCTCCCCGGGGACAGGACAAGACCTGAAGCTTTCTTT. It is translated as CAIKLPGDRTRPEAFF.